These 27 T cell receptor beta chains originate from one sample sequenced in a study of regulatory T cells in long-lasting Graves disease. Construction of the TCR beta libraries employed iRepertoire HTBI primers in conjunction with Arm-PCR of CDR3 regions. One entry per CDR3 protein, called by TCRdb with MiXCR from the multiplex PCR reads. In the table there are 360,000 or so distinct CDR3 sequences, 12% of which are singletons. Time point: newly diagnosed GD, antithyroid drugs for less than 3 months. PBMCs were the source of the RNA used for TCR sequencing. A further study also used this sample, focusing on T cells in Graves' hyperthyroidism and ophthalmopathy.

The input for sequencing was peripheral blood mononuclear cells (PBMCs), taken at new diagnosis, from a patient treated with antithyroid drugs. The receptors derive from a young woman with Graves disease.

This clonotype was observed a few times. This chain uses TRBV4-3 with TRBJ1-1; possible D gene TRBD1, 5 bases. CDR1 LGHNA and CDR2 YSLEER come from the germline V gene. V dropped 0 bases and J dropped 5 bases, with 13 bases sitting between them. This CDR3 comprises 15 residues. CDR3 region: CASSQDAWGVTEAFF. The CDR3 nucleotides are TGCGCCAGCAGCCAAGACGCGTGGGGCGTAACTGAAGCTTTCTTT.

This clonotype occurred a few times. J is TRBJ2-3 and V is TRBV5-6; 7 bases fit TRBD2. This CDR3 has 15 amino acids. V gave up 4 bases and J gave up 4 bases; unmatched junction bases: 9. The V gene's germline CDR1 is SGHDT and CDR2 YYEEEE. This chain's CDR3 is CASSLRGLWSDTQYF. The CDR3 DNA follows: TGTGCCAGCAGCCTGCGGGGGTTGTGGTCAGATACGCAGTATTTT. The complete variable domain, with remaining parts taken from reference TRBV5-6 and TRBJ2-3, reads DAGVTQSPTHLIKTRGQQVTLRCSPKSGHDTVSWYQQALGQGPQFIFQYYEEEERQRGNFPDRFSGHQFPNYSSELNVNALLLGDSALYLCASSLRGLWSDTQYFGPGTRLTVL.

This clonotype came up many times. The gene calls are TRBV20-1 and TRBJ2-3; TRBD2 is a possible D gene (6 bases). Germline V gene data show CDR1 as DFQATT and CDR2 as SNEGSKA (reference sequence). V was shortened by 5 bases and J by 1 base, with 13 bases between the two germline ends. The CDR3 totals 14 residues. The CDR3 DNA is TGCAGTGCTTCCACTAGCATCGGCACAGATACGCAGTATTTT. This sequence encodes CSASTSIGTDTQYF.

This clonotype was found many times. The chain links TRBV3-1 to TRBJ2-1; D remains unclear. V lost 2 bases and J lost 10, with 12 bases in between. Looked up from germline, CDR1 is LGHDT and CDR2 is YNNKEL (reference sequence). The CDR3 is 13 residues long. This chain's CDR3 is CASSQPPFTEQFF. CDR3 bases: TGTGCCAGCAGCCAACCCCCATTTACGGAGCAGTTCTTC.

This clonotype was picked up many times. The chain links TRBV24-1 to TRBJ2-3, with 11 bases identical to TRBD2. In germline, CDR1 is KGHDR, CDR2 SFDVKD. V trimming: 4 bases; J trimming: 1 base; junction bases outside the gene matches: 6. There are 17 residues in the CDR3. The CDR3 protein is CATSDPTSGSGTDTQYF. CDR3 sequence (DNA): TGTGCCACCAGTGACCCAACTAGCGGGAGTGGCACAGATACGCAGTATTTT.

This clonotype was observed many times. The chain combines TRBV6-1 with TRBJ2-6; D perhaps matches TRBD2 (5 bases). Germline values: CDR1 MNHNS, CDR2 SASEGT. CDR3 length: 16 residues. Trimming stripped 9 bases from V and 1 base from J, with 16 bases between. The CDR3 bases are TGTGCCAGTATCGACGGGATCCTATCTGGGGCCAACGTCCTGACTTTC. Encoded protein: CASIDGILSGANVLTF.

The chain recombines TRBV20-1 with TRBJ2-1, with D maybe TRBD2 (7 bases). The CDR3 has 17 residues. CDR1 is DFQATT, CDR2 SNEGSKA, per germline (reference sequence). Trimming stripped 0 bases from V and 2 bases from J, with 17 bases between. CDR3 loop: CSARDLVGGVAYNEQFF. The CDR3 DNA is TGCAGTGCTAGAGATCTGGTAGGGGGGGTCGCCTACAATGAGCAGTTCTTC.

This clonotype was counted at least ten times. V and J are TRBV6-2 or TRBV6-3 and TRBJ2-1; D unresolved. Germline CDR1 and CDR2: MNHEY and SVGEGT. The germline V and J ends were trimmed by 6 bases and 6 bases, with 12 bases remaining between them. This CDR3 has 13 amino acids. The CDR3 coding sequence is TGTGCCAGCAGCCACGTTCGTGGCAATGAGCAGTTCTTC. This encodes CASSHVRGNEQFF.

This clonotype has a count of ten or more. The chain has TRBV2 and TRBJ1-4; D might be TRBD1 (5 bases). CDR3 size: 14 residues. CDR1 SNHLY and CDR2 FYNNEI come from the germline V gene. V was cut by 7 bases and J by 0 bases, with 9 bases left in between. CDR3 sequence: CASMTDATNEKLFF. DNA of the CDR3: TGTGCCAGCATGACAGACGCAACTAATGAAAAACTGTTTTTT.

This clonotype was counted between two and nine times. Given a much more abundant clone one base away, this may be a read error. V gene TRBV12-3 or TRBV12-4 combines with J gene TRBJ1-1; D is unresolved. This CDR3 contains 16 residues. V lost 4 bases and J 4 bases, leaving 19 bases between the germline ends. CDR3 loop: CASSSPSEGLSTEAFF. CDR3 sequence (DNA): TGTGCCAGCAGTTCCCCTTCGGAGGGTTTGAGCACTGAAGCTTTCTTT.

In this sample, this clonotype turned up many times. The chain is built from TRBV20-1 and TRBJ2-3; TRBD2 aligns across 9 bases. From germline, CDR1 is DFQATT and CDR2 SNEGSKA (reference sequence). This CDR3 comprises 15 residues. V was clipped by 4 bases and J by 5 bases; unmatched bases: 10. DNA for the CDR3: TGCAGTGCTACCACGGGACTAGCCCACGAAGATACGCAGTATTTT. Protein product: CSATTGLAHEDTQYF.

This clonotype occurred many times. The chain employs TRBV28 and TRBJ1-6, with D maybe TRBD1 (6 bases). The CDR3 contains 15 residues. V was shortened by 5 bases and J by 7 bases, with 15 bases between the two germline ends. Germline assignment: CDR1 MDHEN and CDR2 SYDVKM. The CDR3 region is CASSITGTRNSPLHF. Here the CDR3 DNA reads TGTGCCAGCAGTATCACCGGGACAAGGAATTCACCCCTCCACTTT. The complete variable domain, with remaining parts taken from reference TRBV28 and TRBJ1-6, reads DVKVTQSSRYLVKRTGEKVFLECVQDMDHENMFWYRQDPGLGLRLIYFSYDVKMKEKGDIPEGYSVSREKKERFSLILESASTNQTSMYLCASSITGTRNSPLHFGNGTRLTVT.

This clonotype was seen ten or more times. The chain couples TRBV13 to TRBJ1-5; possible D gene TRBD1, 6 bases. Trimming stripped 5 bases from V and 5 bases from J, with 10 bases between. The CDR3 totals 13 residues. From germline, CDR1 is PRHDT and CDR2 FYEKMQ (reference sequence). The CDR3 sequence is CASSLRQDQPQHF. For the CDR3, the DNA is TGTGCCAGCAGCCTAAGACAGGATCAGCCCCAGCATTTT.

This clonotype was counted only a few times. The V call is TRBV7-9, the J call TRBJ1-1; D is unclear. The CDR3 is 11 residues long. The germline V gene encodes CDR1 SEHNR and CDR2 FQNEAQ (reference sequence). Trimming cost V 3 bases and J 6 bases, with 5 bases left between them. The CDR3, as DNA: TGTGCCAGCAGCTTTTTATCTGAAGCTTTCTTT. It is translated as CASSFLSEAFF.

Ten or more counts support this clonotype. The chain combines TRBV20-1 with TRBJ2-1; 7 nucleotides match TRBD1. Germline V gives CDR1 DFQATT, CDR2 SNEGSKA (reference sequence). Germline trimming cut 5 bases from V and 3 bases from J; bases unmatched to any gene: 7. The CDR3 totals 14 residues. The CDR3 DNA reads as TGCAGTGCTCAGGATGGGACAGTCTACAATGAGCAGTTCTTC. Protein sequence: CSAQDGTVYNEQFF.

At least ten counts were recorded for this clonotype. The rearrangement joins TRBV7-3 to TRBJ1-1; possible D gene TRBD1, 5 bases. V was clipped by 2 bases and J by 0 bases, with 13 bases between them. The germline CDR1 and CDR2 sequences are SGHTA and FQGTGA. The CDR3 totals 16 residues. The CDR3 DNA reads TGTGCCAGCAGCTTAGTCGGGGACCTGATGAACACTGAAGCTTTCTTT. Translating it yields CASSLVGDLMNTEAFF.

This clonotype was seen at least ten times. This rearrangement joins TRBV20-1 to TRBJ1-2, with D hard to call. CDR3 length: 13 residues. Germline V gene sequence: CDR1 DFQATT, CDR2 SNEGSKA (reference sequence). Trimming cost V 3 bases and J 2 bases, with 10 bases left between them. CDR3: CSARMGPNYGYTF. CDR3 DNA: TGCAGTGCTAGGATGGGCCCCAACTATGGCTACACCTTC.

This clonotype has only a few counts. Here the CDR3 reads CSARDRGSTGELFF. The CDR3 DNA reads as TGCAGTGCTAGAGATCGGGGTAGCACCGGGGAGCTGTTTTTT. This chain joins TRBV20-1 and TRBJ2-2; perhaps TRBD2 as D (5 bases). Germline assignment: CDR1 DFQATT and CDR2 SNEGSKA (reference sequence). CDR3 length: 14 residues. The ends were cut back, 0 bases at V and 4 bases at J, with 9 bases in the middle.

This clonotype has a count of ten or more. V gene TRBV7-2 combines with J gene TRBJ1-2; possible D gene TRBD1, 6 bases. The CDR3 has 15 amino acids. CDR1 is SGHTA and CDR2 is FQGNSA in the germline V gene. Deletions cut 1 base from V and 7 bases from J, with 16 bases between. CDR3 bases: TGTGCCAGCAGCTTAGTTGCAGGGGAGGAGGGTGGCTACACCTTC. The encoded protein is CASSLVAGEEGGYTF.

This clonotype was seen more than once but under ten times. J is TRBJ1-5 and V is TRBV6-5, with D unresolved. V was shortened by 2 bases and J by 8 bases, with 7 bases between the two germline ends. CDR1 and CDR2 (germline): MNHEY, SVGAGI. CDR3 size: 12 residues. The CDR3 region is CASSYGEKPQHF. The CDR3 region has the DNA TGTGCCAGCAGTTACGGAGAGAAGCCCCAGCATTTT.

This clonotype was recorded at least ten times. The rearrangement links TRBV7-2 to TRBJ1-4; D possibly corresponds to TRBD1 (6 bases). The CDR3 loop spans 18 amino acids. The germline CDR1 and CDR2 sequences are SGHTA and FQGNSA. The ends were cut back, 1 base at V and 5 bases at J, with 20 bases in the middle. Written as DNA, the CDR3 is TGTGCCAGCAGCTTAGTACGGGGCAGGGGTAGGGAAAATGAAAAACTGTTTTTT. This codes for CASSLVRGRGRENEKLFF.

The chain employs TRBV20-1 and TRBJ2-7; weak D call: TRBD2 (5 bases). CDR1 and CDR2 (germline): DFQATT, SNEGSKA (reference sequence). The CDR3 runs to 13 residues. Trimming removed 2 bases at V and 2 bases at J, with 10 bases between. CDR3 protein: CSARLALTYEQYF. CDR3 in DNA: TGCAGTGCTAGACTAGCCCTTACCTACGAGCAGTACTTC.

The rearrangement uses TRBV7-9 and TRBJ1-2; the D gene is possibly TRBD1 (6 bases). Trimming pared 4 bases from V and 4 bases from J, leaving 19 bases between. Per the germline V gene, CDR1 is SEHNR and CDR2 is FQNEAQ (reference sequence). The CDR3 has 16 residues. The CDR3 coding sequence is TGTGCCAGCAGCTCTAGGGGGGCCGTTTTCCTCTATGGCTACACCTTC. Protein product: CASSSRGAVFLYGYTF. The complete variable domain, with remaining parts taken from reference TRBV7-9 and TRBJ1-2, reads DTGVSQNPRHKITKRGQNVTFRCDPISEHNRLYWYRQTLGQGPEFLTYFQNEAQLEKSRLLSDRFSAERPKGSFSTLEIQRTEQGDSAMYLCASSSRGAVFLYGYTFGSGTRLTVV.

This clonotype was recorded a few times. The rearrangement joins TRBV7-2 to TRBJ2-7, with 9 bases aligning to TRBD2. This CDR3 contains 13 residues. CDR1 and CDR2 from the germline V gene are SGHTA and FQGNSA. After removal of 3 bases from V and 5 bases from J, the junction contained 2 bases not matched to a gene. DNA of the CDR3: TGTGCCAGCAGCTTCCTAGCGGGAAACGAGCAGTACTTC. Translation gives CASSFLAGNEQYF.

This clonotype occurred many times. The chain employs TRBV18 and TRBJ1-1; TRBD1 agrees at 8 bases. Germline assignment: CDR1 KGHSH and CDR2 LQKENI. This CDR3 contains 16 residues. V lost 1 base, J lost 3 bases, and 7 bases stayed unmatched. CDR3 amino acids: CASSPRVPGGYTEAFF. In DNA, the CDR3 is TGTGCCAGCTCACCACGCGTACCAGGGGGCTACACTGAAGCTTTCTTT.

This clonotype has at least ten counts. J is TRBJ1-2 and V is TRBV10-3; D not certain. V lost 3 bases, J lost 8 bases, and 13 bases lay in between. Germline-derived CDR1 and CDR2 are ENHRY and SYGVKD. This CDR3 region has 13 residues. The CDR3 DNA reads TGTGCCATCAGTGAAGCCGGGTCTGGCGGCTACACCTTC. Translated, it gives CAISEAGSGGYTF.

This clonotype was seen repeatedly, ten times or more. The chain employs TRBV4-2 and TRBJ1-2; unclear D gene. CDR3 length equals 12 residues. With 2 bases removed from V and 5 bases from J, the gap between germline ends came to 6 bases. Germline V gene lookup returns CDR1 LGHNA and CDR2 YNFKEQ. As DNA, the CDR3 is TGTGCCAGCAGCCAAAGCCTGTATGGCTACACCTTC. Protein product: CASSQSLYGYTF.